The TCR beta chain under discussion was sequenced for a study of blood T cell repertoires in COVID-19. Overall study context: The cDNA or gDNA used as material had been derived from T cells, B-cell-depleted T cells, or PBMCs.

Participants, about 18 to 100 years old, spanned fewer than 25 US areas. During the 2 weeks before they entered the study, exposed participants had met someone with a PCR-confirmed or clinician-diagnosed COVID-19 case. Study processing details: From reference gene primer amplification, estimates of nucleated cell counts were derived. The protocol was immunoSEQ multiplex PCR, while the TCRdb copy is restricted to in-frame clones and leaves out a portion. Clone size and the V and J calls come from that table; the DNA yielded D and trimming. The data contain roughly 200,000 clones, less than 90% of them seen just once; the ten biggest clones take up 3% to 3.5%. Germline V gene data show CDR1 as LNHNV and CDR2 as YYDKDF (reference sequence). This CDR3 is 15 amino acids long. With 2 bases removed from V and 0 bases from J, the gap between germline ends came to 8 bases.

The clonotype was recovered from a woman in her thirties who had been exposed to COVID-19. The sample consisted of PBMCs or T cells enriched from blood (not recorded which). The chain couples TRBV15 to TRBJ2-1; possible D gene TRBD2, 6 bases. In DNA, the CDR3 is TGTGCCACCAGCAGAATGCGGGGCTCCTACAATGAGCAGTTCTTC. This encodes CATSRMRGSYNEQFF.